The TCR beta chain described here comes from a study of CD8+ T cells in alopecia areata. Study details: The authors grafted skin from roughly 6-12-month-old C3H/HeJ donors with spontaneous alopecia onto roughly 6-10-week-old female C3H/HeJ mice.

Sequencing relied on a cDNA template that was reverse transcribed from extracted RNA. Measured with immunoSEQ multiplex PCR; TCRdb has only the in-frame clones, and not every one. The sample presents 290,000 or so clones, none singletons. Scientists pooled cutaneous lymph node cells and sorted them on CD4, CD8alpha, NKG2D, NKG2ACE and other markers. Whole-study findings and limits: With patients, TCR sharing proved less clear than in mice, a difference possibly related to HLA. Lesional scalp exceeded normal scalp in clonality, especially in alopecia totalis/universalis.

Remarks on this clone: Its antigen remains unidentified. Gene and germline names: mouse. The read ends 4 residues shy of where the CDR3 ends; the end is completed using the germline J gene.

The CDR3 consists of 15 residues. V lost 0 bases to trimming and J lost 0 bases, with 10 bases between them. Per the germline V gene, CDR1 is GKSSPN and CDR2 is SITVG. The source of this sequence is a C3H/HeJ mouse with alopecia areata. Mice of this strain are of MHC haplotype H2-k. The sample taken for sequencing was CD4+ T cells sorted from a lymph node. The V and J genes are TRBV31 and TRBJ2-3, with D maybe TRBD1 (6 bases). The CDR3 loop is CAWSLVRGSAETLYF. The CDR3 DNA, read in part, is TGTGCCTGGAGTCTCGTCAGGGGTAGTGCAGAA.